A selection of T cell receptor beta chains follows, all from one sample in a study of blood T cell repertoires in COVID-19. Assay used: immunoSEQ multiplex PCR; TCRdb lists only in-frame clones, some missing. Of about 90,000 clones listed, around four fifths are singletons. The specimen was peripheral blood. These receptors all come from a woman in her 70s with active or convalescent COVID-19. The CDR3 runs from the conserved cysteine through the conserved F or W. The D gene is left open where the match is weak. Only part of the rows carry a size: once, few, many, or a class if the clone is expanded.

clone_size: NA; j_call: TRBJ2-5; v_call: TRBV7-2; d_call: TRBD2; cdr3_nt: TGTGCCAGCAGCTCCAGACGGTGGGAGGGAGAGACCCAGTACTTC; cdr3_aa: CASSSRRWEGETQYF
clone_size: once; j_call: TRBJ1-6; v_call: TRBV30; d_call: NA; cdr3_nt: TGTGCCGCTGGGGGGTGTCGCTCCTATAATTCACCCCTCCACTTT; cdr3_aa: CAAGGCRSYNSPLHF
clone_size: NA; j_call: TRBJ1-5; v_call: TRBV19; d_call: TRBD1; cdr3_nt: TGTGCCAGTAAATTGGACAGGGGTAATCAGCCCCAGCATTTT; cdr3_aa: CASKLDRGNQPQHF
clone_size: NA; j_call: TRBJ1-1; v_call: TRBV19; d_call: TRBD1; cdr3_nt: TGTGCCAGTAGTTTAACGACAGGGGGCACTGAAGCTTTCTTT; cdr3_aa: CASSLTTGGTEAFF
clone_size: NA; j_call: TRBJ1-1; v_call: TRBV7-2; d_call: NA; cdr3_nt: TGTGCCAGCAGCTTAACGGCGGGGGTTAGCACTGAAGCTTTCTTT; cdr3_aa: CASSLTAGVSTEAFF
clone_size: NA; j_call: TRBJ2-3; v_call: TRBV12-3/TRBV12-4; d_call: TRBD2; cdr3_nt: TGTGCCAGCAGTCCGACCGGGGGGACGCAGTATTTT; cdr3_aa: CASSPTGGTQYF
clone_size: NA; j_call: TRBJ1-1; v_call: TRBV4-3; d_call: NA; cdr3_nt: TGCGCCAGCAGAAAATTACAGAACACTGAAGCTTTCTTT; cdr3_aa: CASRKLQNTEAFF
clone_size: NA; j_call: TRBJ1-2; v_call: TRBV4-1; d_call: TRBD1; cdr3_nt: TGCGCCAGCAGCCAAGAAGGTCCGACAGGGGGGTATGGCTACACCTTC; cdr3_aa: CASSQEGPTGGYGYTF
clone_size: NA; j_call: TRBJ2-7; v_call: TRBV6-5; d_call: NA; cdr3_nt: TGTGCCAGCAGGCCGCTTTTGGGGGCCCAAGGCGAGCAGTACTTC; cdr3_aa: CASRPLLGAQGEQYF
clone_size: NA; j_call: TRBJ2-3; v_call: TRBV4-2; d_call: TRBD2; cdr3_nt: TGTGCCAGCAGCCTGAGCGGGGGGGGGTCCGGAGCAGATACGCAGTATTTT; cdr3_aa: CASSLSGGGSGADTQYF
clone_size: NA; j_call: TRBJ2-1; v_call: TRBV2; d_call: NA; cdr3_nt: TGTGCCAGCAATGGTTGGGGGGTCAATGAGCAGTTCTTC; cdr3_aa: CASNGWGVNEQFF
clone_size: NA; j_call: TRBJ1-1; v_call: TRBV11-2; d_call: TRBD1; cdr3_nt: TGTGCCAGCAGCCCACAGGGGGGTTTGGCTGAAGCTTTCTTT; cdr3_aa: CASSPQGGLAEAFF
clone_size: NA; j_call: TRBJ1-1; v_call: TRBV27; d_call: NA; cdr3_nt: TGTGCCAGCAGTTTCCTTGGGCCCCGCTACACTGAAGCTTTCTTT; cdr3_aa: CASSFLGPRYTEAFF
clone_size: few; j_call: TRBJ1-6; v_call: TRBV10-3; d_call: NA; cdr3_nt: TGTGCCATCAGTGAGTCGGTGGATAGCTCACCCCTCCACTTT; cdr3_aa: CAISESVDSSPLHF
clone_size: once; j_call: TRBJ1-2; v_call: TRBV3-1/TRBV3-2; d_call: NA; cdr3_nt: TGTGCCAGCAGCCAAGACTACCAGGGATATGGCTACACCTTC; cdr3_aa: CASSQDYQGYGYTF
clone_size: NA; j_call: TRBJ2-1; v_call: TRBV19; d_call: NA; cdr3_nt: TGTGCCAGTAGCCAACAGGGTTCTACCTACAATGAGCAGTTCTTC; cdr3_aa: CASSQQGSTYNEQFF
clone_size: NA; j_call: TRBJ2-5; v_call: TRBV27; d_call: TRBD1; cdr3_nt: TGTGCCAGCAGTTCAACAGGGGGCACCCAGACCCAGTACTTC; cdr3_aa: CASSSTGGTQTQYF
clone_size: NA; j_call: TRBJ1-6; v_call: TRBV2; d_call: TRBD1; cdr3_nt: TGTGCCAGCAGGGGACAGGGGGCTTATAATTCACCCCTCCACTTT; cdr3_aa: CASRGQGAYNSPLHF
clone_size: NA; j_call: TRBJ1-5; v_call: TRBV7-2; d_call: TRBD1; cdr3_nt: TGTGCCAGCAGCTTAGGGACAGGATCGCGCAATCAGCCCCAGCATTTT; cdr3_aa: CASSLGTGSRNQPQHF
clone_size: NA; j_call: TRBJ2-4; v_call: TRBV5-1; d_call: TRBD2; cdr3_nt: TGCGCCAGCAGCTTAGAGGGACTAGCGGGGAACCTAGCCAAAAACATTCAGTACTTC; cdr3_aa: CASSLEGLAGNLAKNIQYF
clone_size: NA; j_call: TRBJ1-2; v_call: TRBV12-5; d_call: TRBD1; cdr3_nt: TGTGCTAGTGGTCCCGGGACAGGGGATCGTGGCTACACCTTC; cdr3_aa: CASGPGTGDRGYTF
clone_size: NA; j_call: TRBJ2-3; v_call: TRBV2; d_call: NA; cdr3_nt: TGTGCCAGCAGGGTAGCAGATACGCAGTATTTT; cdr3_aa: CASRVADTQYF
clone_size: once; j_call: TRBJ1-1; v_call: TRBV5-1; d_call: TRBD1; cdr3_nt: TGCGCCAGCACCAATGGCCCTGGGACAGCGAACACTGAAGCTTTCTTT; cdr3_aa: CASTNGPGTANTEAFF
clone_size: NA; j_call: TRBJ1-2; v_call: TRBV5-4; d_call: NA; cdr3_nt: TGTGCCAGCAGCTTGCCCGGTGGTTCCTATGGCTACACCTTC; cdr3_aa: CASSLPGGSYGYTF
clone_size: NA; j_call: TRBJ2-3; v_call: TRBV7-2; d_call: TRBD2; cdr3_nt: TGTGCCAGCAGCCGCTCTAGCGGGGAGGGAGATACGCAGTATTTT; cdr3_aa: CASSRSSGEGDTQYF
clone_size: NA; j_call: TRBJ1-1; v_call: TRBV19; d_call: NA; cdr3_nt: TGTGCCAGTCACACCCGGGGGGCTAGAGACGCTACTGAAGCTTTCTTT; cdr3_aa: CASHTRGARDATEAFF
clone_size: NA; j_call: TRBJ2-7; v_call: TRBV5-4; d_call: TRBD1; cdr3_nt: TGTGCCAGCAGCTTGGGACAGGGGGCGCGGAACGAGCAGTACTTC; cdr3_aa: CASSLGQGARNEQYF
clone_size: NA; j_call: TRBJ2-2; v_call: TRBV5-1; d_call: NA; cdr3_nt: TGCGCCAGCAGCCTGTCTGGGCAGACCGGGGAGCTGTTTTTT; cdr3_aa: CASSLSGQTGELFF
clone_size: few; j_call: TRBJ1-2; v_call: TRBV6-2/TRBV6-3; d_call: NA; cdr3_nt: TGTGCCAGCAGTTACCAGGGGTCCTATGGCTACACCTTC; cdr3_aa: CASSYQGSYGYTF
clone_size: few; j_call: TRBJ1-4; v_call: TRBV15; d_call: TRBD1; cdr3_nt: TGTGCCACCAGCGGAACAGGGGGGGCTAATGAAAAACTGTTTTTT; cdr3_aa: CATSGTGGANEKLFF
clone_size: NA; j_call: TRBJ1-2; v_call: TRBV6-5; d_call: TRBD1; cdr3_nt: TGTGCCAGCAGCCAACAGGGGGAGGAGTCCTATGGCTACACCTTC; cdr3_aa: CASSQQGEESYGYTF
clone_size: NA; j_call: TRBJ2-2; v_call: TRBV11-2; d_call: NA; cdr3_nt: TGTGCCAGCAGCTTAATGGCGGGGCTGATCACCGGGGAGCTGTTTTTT; cdr3_aa: CASSLMAGLITGELFF
clone_size: NA; j_call: TRBJ2-1; v_call: TRBV24-1; d_call: TRBD1; cdr3_nt: TGTGCCACCAGCGGACAGGGACCTTCCAATGAGCAGTTCTTC; cdr3_aa: CATSGQGPSNEQFF
clone_size: NA; j_call: TRBJ1-5; v_call: TRBV4-3; d_call: TRBD1; cdr3_nt: TGCGCCAGCAGCCAAGATTGGGGACAGGGATGGCAGCCCCAGCATTTT; cdr3_aa: CASSQDWGQGWQPQHF
clone_size: NA; j_call: TRBJ1-2; v_call: TRBV25-1; d_call: NA; cdr3_nt: TGTGCCAGCAGCCACGGTACCGCTCTTGGGCGTCCTTATGGCTACACCTTC; cdr3_aa: CASSHGTALGRPYGYTF
clone_size: once; j_call: TRBJ2-5; v_call: TRBV20-1; d_call: TRBD1; cdr3_nt: TGCAGTGCTATTGACAGGGTAGGAGAGACCCAGTACTTC; cdr3_aa: CSAIDRVGETQYF
clone_size: NA; j_call: TRBJ1-1; v_call: TRBV12-3/TRBV12-4; d_call: NA; cdr3_nt: TGTGCCAGCAGTTTATCCGTTAACACTGAAGCTTTCTTT; cdr3_aa: CASSLSVNTEAFF
clone_size: NA; j_call: TRBJ1-4; v_call: TRBV18; d_call: NA; cdr3_nt: TGTGCCAGCTCACCGGGGGGAGATGAAAAACTGTTTTTT; cdr3_aa: CASSPGGDEKLFF
clone_size: NA; j_call: TRBJ1-2; v_call: TRBV19; d_call: NA; cdr3_nt: TGTGCCAGTAGTCCAGGACAGAACCCCTATGGCTACACCTTC; cdr3_aa: CASSPGQNPYGYTF
clone_size: NA; j_call: TRBJ2-5; v_call: TRBV7-2; d_call: TRBD2; cdr3_nt: TGTGCCAGCAGCTTAGGAGAGACTAGCGGGGGCCAAGAGACCCAGTACTTC; cdr3_aa: CASSLGETSGGQETQYF